The rows below give T cell receptor beta chains drawn from one sample of a study of CD8 T cells in Susac syndrome. One entry per CDR3 protein results from TCRdb running MiXCR on the immunoSEQ multiplex PCR reads. The repertoire holds around 280,000 distinct CDR3 sequences, with just over 90% as singletons. Material: CD4+ T cells from PBMCs. The receptors originated from a human donor with multiple sclerosis. Both conserved end residues are trimmed from each CDR3. A D gene is named only where the DNA matches it firmly.

J: TRBJ1-1
D: -
V: TRBV5-1
CDR3: ASSRGGRPEAF

J: TRBJ1-1
D: -
V: TRBV3-1
CDR3: ASRPSGRNTEAF

J: TRBJ2-1
D: -
V: TRBV9
CDR3: ASSPRTIYNEQF

J: TRBJ2-7
D: TRBD2
V: TRBV4-1
CDR3: ASSLFRTSGRSDYEQY

J: TRBJ1-4
D: TRBD1
V: TRBV2
CDR3: ASSAGTGYEKLF

J: TRBJ2-1
D: -
V: TRBV10-3
CDR3: AISEPNNNEQF

J: TRBJ2-7
D: TRBD1
V: TRBV12-3/TRBV12-4
CDR3: ASSLQSGTAYEQY

J: TRBJ1-2
D: -
V: TRBV29-1
CDR3: SGGRVEGYGYT

J: TRBJ1-2
D: -
V: TRBV20-1
CDR3: SAWATGLYGYT

J: TRBJ2-3
D: -
V: TRBV12-3/TRBV12-4
CDR3: ASSSGYTQY

J: TRBJ2-1
D: TRBD2
V: TRBV4-1
CDR3: ASSQDRALAVYNEQF

J: TRBJ1-2
D: TRBD1
V: TRBV5-5
CDR3: ASSQPSGTGLNYGYT

J: TRBJ1-1
D: -
V: TRBV5-4
CDR3: ASSRVGYTEAF

J: TRBJ2-3
D: -
V: TRBV10-3
CDR3: AISNLRDTQY

J: TRBJ2-1
D: TRBD2
V: TRBV20-1
CDR3: SARAFGLAGRHEQF

J: TRBJ2-2
D: -
V: TRBV19
CDR3: ASSMSQTNTGELF

J: TRBJ2-1
D: -
V: TRBV5-1
CDR3: ASTSTGEQF

J: TRBJ2-7
D: TRBD1
V: TRBV7-9
CDR3: ASSQIRTGTVSYEQY

J: TRBJ2-7
D: TRBD1
V: TRBV7-9
CDR3: AYSGQGAYEQY

J: TRBJ2-5
D: TRBD2
V: TRBV7-8
CDR3: ASSYSGGATETQY

J: TRBJ2-3
D: TRBD2
V: TRBV7-9
CDR3: ASSSGLAGNTDTQY

J: TRBJ1-2
D: -
V: TRBV19
CDR3: ASSSRNYGYT

J: TRBJ2-5
D: TRBD1
V: TRBV6-2/TRBV6-3
CDR3: ASSYSRDRRAMAQY

J: TRBJ2-1
D: TRBD2
V: TRBV7-6
CDR3: ASRHHRGREGRDNEQF

J: TRBJ1-4
D: -
V: TRBV4-3
CDR3: ASSQDQGNEKLF

J: TRBJ1-5
D: -
V: TRBV19
CDR3: ASWTGTYSNQPQH

J: TRBJ2-7
D: TRBD2
V: TRBV3-1
CDR3: ASSQEAGLGAYEQY

J: TRBJ1-2
D: -
V: TRBV10-3
CDR3: AISESSTGYT

J: TRBJ2-1
D: TRBD2
V: TRBV19
CDR3: ASSIFLAGTLHNEQF

J: TRBJ2-2
D: -
V: TRBV6-2/TRBV6-3
CDR3: ASSNPSPPTGELF

J: TRBJ2-7
D: TRBD2
V: TRBV20-1
CDR3: SARDSSGIYEQY

J: TRBJ1-1
D: -
V: TRBV9
CDR3: ASSVRVNTEAF

J: TRBJ2-1
D: TRBD2
V: TRBV29-1
CDR3: SVDGGRAIFGEQF

J: TRBJ2-7
D: -
V: TRBV7-8
CDR3: ASSSQAPRAYEQY

J: TRBJ2-3
D: -
V: TRBV7-2
CDR3: ASSLAPRGTQY

J: TRBJ2-3
D: TRBD2
V: TRBV4-2
CDR3: ASSLAGALTDTQY

J: TRBJ2-1
D: -
V: TRBV12-3/TRBV12-4
CDR3: ASSSFREQF

J: TRBJ1-5
D: -
V: TRBV19
CDR3: ASLGGLNQPQH

J: TRBJ2-7
D: TRBD2
V: TRBV3-1
CDR3: ASSQGARAGVYEQY

J: TRBJ2-1
D: TRBD2
V: TRBV6-5
CDR3: ASSYGGSSYNEQF

J: TRBJ2-1
D: -
V: TRBV7-9
CDR3: ASSLSSFPIDNEQF

J: TRBJ1-2
D: -
V: TRBV19
CDR3: ASSIVPVDRAADGYT

J: TRBJ2-4
D: TRBD2
V: TRBV7-2
CDR3: ASSPSGRPLLAKNIQY

J: TRBJ2-1
D: -
V: TRBV24-1
CDR3: ATSDPRGPYNEQF

J: TRBJ2-7
D: -
V: TRBV4-2
CDR3: ASSPREPGRGEQY

J: TRBJ1-3
D: -
V: TRBV6-5
CDR3: ASVPTGEGAGTIY

J: TRBJ2-5
D: -
V: TRBV12-3/TRBV12-4
CDR3: ASSLIDRAETQY

J: TRBJ1-1
D: -
V: TRBV5-4
CDR3: ASSPAGVLRRTEAF

J: TRBJ2-1
D: -
V: TRBV7-9
CDR3: ASRPPVRALTIGQF

J: TRBJ2-7
D: -
V: TRBV18
CDR3: ASSQASSYEQY

J: TRBJ1-3
D: TRBD1
V: TRBV5-1
CDR3: ASSGRGQGDGNTIY

J: TRBJ1-1
D: -
V: TRBV9
CDR3: ASSVSSSRPEAF

J: TRBJ2-7
D: TRBD1
V: TRBV5-1
CDR3: ASRDGDRVSYEQY

J: TRBJ1-4
D: -
V: TRBV3-1
CDR3: ASSQGKGGNEKLF